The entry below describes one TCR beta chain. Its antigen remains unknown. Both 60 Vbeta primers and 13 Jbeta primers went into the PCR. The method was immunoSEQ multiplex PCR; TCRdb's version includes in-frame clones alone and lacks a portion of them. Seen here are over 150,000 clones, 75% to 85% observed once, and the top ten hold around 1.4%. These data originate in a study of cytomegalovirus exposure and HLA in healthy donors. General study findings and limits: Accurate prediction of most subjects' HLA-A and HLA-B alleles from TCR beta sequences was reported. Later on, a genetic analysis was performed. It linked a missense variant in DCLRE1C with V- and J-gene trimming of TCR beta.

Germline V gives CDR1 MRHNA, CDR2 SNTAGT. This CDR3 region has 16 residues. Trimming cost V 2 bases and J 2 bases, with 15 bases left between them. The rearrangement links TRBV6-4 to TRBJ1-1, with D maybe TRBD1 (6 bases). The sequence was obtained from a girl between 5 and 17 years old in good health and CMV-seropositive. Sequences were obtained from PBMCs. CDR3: CASSDLGGGLNTEAFF. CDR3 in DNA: TGTGCCAGCAGTGACCTCGGGGGGGGCCTCAACACTGAAGCTTTCTTT.